This is a list of T cell receptor beta chains from one sample in a study of cytotoxic CD8 clonotypes in ibrutinib-treated CLL. Only in-frame clones appear in the TCRdb table, and some are missing; sequencing was by immunoSEQ multiplex PCR. The profile shows roughly 15,000 clones, about 86% of them singletons. The source was PBMCs, collected before ibrutinib treatment. Receptors originate from a human donor with chronic lymphocytic leukemia. Both conserved end residues are part of each CDR3. The D gene is left open where the match is weak. Clone sizes are given selectively: once, few, many, or a class where the clone is expanded.

CDR3nt,CDR3aa,v_gene,abundance,d_gene,j_gene
TGTGCCAGCAGCGCCGATCCGGGACTAGCGGGAATACACGAGCAGTACTTC,CASSADPGLAGIHEQYF,TRBV5-6,-,TRBD2,TRBJ2-7
TGTGCCAGCAGTTCCACAGGGGGGGCAAGCACAGATACGCAGTATTTT,CASSSTGGASTDTQYF,TRBV28,-,-,TRBJ2-3
TGTGCCAGCAGCCTCGTAGCCTTAACAGGCACGAACACCGGGGAGCTGTTTTTT,CASSLVALTGTNTGELFF,TRBV14,once,-,TRBJ2-2
TGTGCCAGCAGTTTAGGGCCACAAGGGTCCACCATATATTTT,CASSLGPQGSTIYF,TRBV27,-,-,TRBJ1-3
TGTGCCATCAGTGATTCTCGGTCTAGCACAGATACGCAGTATTTT,CAISDSRSSTDTQYF,TRBV10-3,-,-,TRBJ2-3
TGTGCCAGCCTCTCGGACAGCCACTACGAGCAGTACTTC,CASLSDSHYEQYF,TRBV28,-,-,TRBJ2-7
TGTGCCAGCAGTTCAGGCGGACGGGTCTCGCAGTACTTC,CASSSGGRVSQYF,TRBV6-6,few,-,TRBJ2-7
TGTGCCACCAGCTTATCTAGCGGGAGCGGATTGTACTTC,CATSLSSGSGLYF,TRBV15,-,TRBD2,TRBJ2-7
TGTGCCAGTAGCCCTAGCGGGAGGGTGGGAGATACGCAGTATTTT,CASSPSGRVGDTQYF,TRBV19,-,TRBD2,TRBJ2-3
TGTGCCAGCAGTCAATCCGGGACTAACACTGAAGCTTTCTTT,CASSQSGTNTEAFF,TRBV28,-,-,TRBJ1-1
TGTGCCAGCAGTTCGGCGGGAGCGGGAGGGACCGAGACCCAGTACTTC,CASSSAGAGGTETQYF,TRBV2,-,TRBD2,TRBJ2-5
TGTGCCAGCAGCGTAAGGATCAGGGCCAGCGGGAGAATTTCTACGCAGTATTTT,CASSVRIRASGRISTQYF,TRBV9,few,TRBD2,TRBJ2-3
TGTGCCAGCAGCTTAGTGTACGAGCAGTACTTC,CASSLVYEQYF,TRBV7-2,-,-,TRBJ2-7
TGTGCCAGCAGCTTAGAAGACAGGGCGAACACTGAAGCTTTCTTT,CASSLEDRANTEAFF,TRBV7-6,-,TRBD1,TRBJ1-1
TGTGCCAGCCCGGGTTACACCGGGGAGCTGTTTTTT,CASPGYTGELFF,TRBV6-1,-,-,TRBJ2-2
TGTGCCTGGAGTCAAAGCGGGTACGGCACAGATACGCAGTATTTT,CAWSQSGYGTDTQYF,TRBV30,-,-,TRBJ2-3
TGTGCCAGCAGCTTAGGGGCGGGAAGCTCCTACAATGAGCAGTTCTTC,CASSLGAGSSYNEQFF,TRBV7-8,-,-,TRBJ2-1
TGTGCCAGCAGCCAGGATGGACAGGGGGTAGGATCCACTAATGAAAAACTGTTTTTT,CASSQDGQGVGSTNEKLFF,TRBV4-2,-,TRBD1,TRBJ1-4
TGTGCCAGTAGTATAGGGGCAGGGGGGGATCAGCCCCAGCATTTT,CASSIGAGGDQPQHF,TRBV19,-,TRBD1,TRBJ1-5
TGTGCCAGCAGTCCGGGACCGCCGTACCAAGAGACCCAGTACTTC,CASSPGPPYQETQYF,TRBV6-6,-,-,TRBJ2-5
TGTGCCAGCAGTCCGCTCCCGGGGAATCAGCCCCAGCATTTT,CASSPLPGNQPQHF,TRBV27,-,-,TRBJ1-5
TGTGCCTGGAGTGTAGCCTACGAGCAGTACTTC,CAWSVAYEQYF,TRBV30,-,-,TRBJ2-7
TGTGCCAGCAGTCACAGCTCTGGAAACACCATATATTTT,CASSHSSGNTIYF,TRBV28,few,-,TRBJ1-3
TGTGCCAGCACCTTGGGGGGTAGTTCAGATACGCAGTATTTT,CASTLGGSSDTQYF,TRBV7-2,-,-,TRBJ2-3
TGTGCCAGCAGCAGATCTGGGCAGGGAGACAATGAGCAGTTCTTC,CASSRSGQGDNEQFF,TRBV7-3,-,-,TRBJ2-1
TGTGCCAGCAGATCTGCCTCGACTGAAGCTTTCTTT,CASRSASTEAFF,TRBV7-9,few,-,TRBJ1-1
TGTGCCAGCAGCCAAGCGCCTAGCGGCTACGAGCAGTACTTC,CASSQAPSGYEQYF,TRBV4-2,few,TRBD2,TRBJ2-7
TGTGCCAGCAGCCGAGTCCGGACTTCGGCCAATGAGCAGTTCTTC,CASSRVRTSANEQFF,TRBV7-6,-,-,TRBJ2-1
TGTGCCAGCAGCTTAACAGCTAGCACAGATACGCAGTATTTT,CASSLTASTDTQYF,TRBV11-3,-,-,TRBJ2-3
TGTGCCAGCAGTGTACTCAGCCCCGCAGGGGCCAACGTCCTGACTTTC,CASSVLSPAGANVLTF,TRBV2,few,-,TRBJ2-6
TGTGCCAGCAGTGCGCGATCTAATCAGCCCCAGCATTTT,CASSARSNQPQHF,TRBV28,once,-,TRBJ1-5
TGCGCCAGCAGGCCTCTAGCGGGAGGGAACAATGAGCAGTTCTTC,CASRPLAGGNNEQFF,TRBV5-1,-,TRBD2,TRBJ2-1
TGTGCCAGCAGCGTAGCCGGGCTTAGCACAGATACGCAGTATTTT,CASSVAGLSTDTQYF,TRBV9,-,-,TRBJ2-3
TGTGCCAGCAGTTTACTTCTTCGACCGATAAACTCTGGAAACACCATATATTTT,CASSLLLRPINSGNTIYF,TRBV28,-,-,TRBJ1-3
TGTGCCAGCAGCTCCGGGATAGGTTCCGGACCTGGCTCCTACAATGAGCAGTTCTTC,CASSSGIGSGPGSYNEQFF,TRBV7-9,-,-,TRBJ2-1
TGTGCCAGCTCCCCGGCCGGGGCCAGGGAATATACGCAGTATTTT,CASSPAGAREYTQYF,TRBV18,once,-,TRBJ2-3
TGTGCCAGCTCATTCTCCGGGACAGACAATCAGCCCCAGCATTTT,CASSFSGTDNQPQHF,TRBV18,-,TRBD1,TRBJ1-5
TGTGCCAGTAGTATCCGTTCTGGGGCCAACGTCCTGACTTTC,CASSIRSGANVLTF,TRBV19,once,-,TRBJ2-6
TGTGCCAGCAGCTTAGTCCAGGGCGGGAGGTTGGAGACCCAGTACTTC,CASSLVQGGRLETQYF,TRBV7-2,-,TRBD2,TRBJ2-5
TGTGCCAGCAGCTTCGAACAGGGGGCGCGTAACTATGGCTACACCTTC,CASSFEQGARNYGYTF,TRBV5-4,-,TRBD1,TRBJ1-2
TGTGCCAGCAGTGAGGGTTATACGCAGTATTTT,CASSEGYTQYF,TRBV6-4,-,-,TRBJ2-3
TGTGCCAGCAGCGTAGTTCCAGGGCAAGAGACCCAGTACTTC,CASSVVPGQETQYF,TRBV9,-,-,TRBJ2-5
TGTGCCAGTTGCCCGGACAGGGAAGCGCGTGGGGCCAACGTCCTGACTTTC,CASCPDREARGANVLTF,TRBV28,-,TRBD1,TRBJ2-6
TGTGCCTGGAGCCGCGATGGACAGGAGGTGACAGATACGCAGTATTTT,CAWSRDGQEVTDTQYF,TRBV30,-,TRBD1,TRBJ2-3
TGCGCCAGCAGCCCCGGCCGGGAGACCCAGTACTTC,CASSPGRETQYF,TRBV10-1,-,-,TRBJ2-5
TGTGCCAGCAGTTTTACCGTCTCTGGAAACACCATATATTTT,CASSFTVSGNTIYF,TRBV6-6,-,-,TRBJ1-3
TGTGCCAGCACCTCGAATCCAGGGAATAATCAGCCCCAGCATTTT,CASTSNPGNNQPQHF,TRBV27,-,-,TRBJ1-5
TGTGCCAGCAGCTTCGGGACTAGTAATGAGCAGTTCTTC,CASSFGTSNEQFF,TRBV11-3,-,TRBD2,TRBJ2-1
TGTGCCAGCTCACCAAACGGCTACAATGAGCAGTTCTTC,CASSPNGYNEQFF,TRBV18,-,-,TRBJ2-1
TGTGCCAGCAGCCAAGGCGGGACAGGGGGCCTGGCCTACGAGCAGTACTTC,CASSQGGTGGLAYEQYF,TRBV7-2,-,TRBD1,TRBJ2-7
TGTGCCAGCAGTTACGACAGGAGGAACACAGATACGCAGTATTTT,CASSYDRRNTDTQYF,TRBV6-6,-,-,TRBJ2-3
TGTGCCAGCAGCGTCACCTTGACAGGGTCTCTAGACGAGCAGTACTTC,CASSVTLTGSLDEQYF,TRBV9,-,TRBD1,TRBJ2-7
TGTGCCAGCAGGACTGCCGGGGAGCTGTTTTTT,CASRTAGELFF,TRBV4-2,once,-,TRBJ2-2
TGTGCCAGCAGGCCGACGAACCTTGGGGAGCAGTACTTC,CASRPTNLGEQYF,TRBV7-6,-,-,TRBJ2-7
TGCGCCAGCAGCTTGGAAGAGACCCAGTACTTC,CASSLEETQYF,TRBV5-1,-,-,TRBJ2-5
TGTGCCAGCAGTTACTCTGGACTTTTTGAGCAGTTCTTC,CASSYSGLFEQFF,TRBV6-9,once,-,TRBJ2-1
TGTGCCAGCAGGCCCGGGACACCCACCTACGAGCAGTACTTC,CASRPGTPTYEQYF,TRBV28,few,-,TRBJ2-7
TGTGCCAGTGCATCGGCTAGCGGGATTTTCTACATTCAGTACTTC,CASASASGIFYIQYF,TRBV7-6,-,TRBD2,TRBJ2-4
TGTGCCAGCTCACCGAGCGGGCGGGTTCGGAATCAGCCCCAGCATTTT,CASSPSGRVRNQPQHF,TRBV18,-,-,TRBJ1-5